One and the same sample provided the 30 T cell receptor beta chains below, sequenced in a study of blood T cell repertoires in COVID-19. The data were produced by immunoSEQ multiplex PCR, yet TCRdb's version contains in-frame clones alone and is incomplete. The sample consists of around 200,000 clones, around 85% of them appearing once. What was sequenced was peripheral blood. The receptors were gathered from a woman aged 50 to 65 with acute or convalescent COVID-19.

V is TRBV7-2 and J is TRBJ1-5; D remains ambiguous. Looked up from germline, CDR1 is SGHTA and CDR2 is FQGNSA. With 4 bases removed from V and 0 bases from J, the gap between germline ends came to 16 bases. This CDR3 region has 17 residues. The CDR3 DNA is TGTGCCAGCAGCTCCTATAATTCAGGTTATAGCAATCAGCCCCAGCATTTT. Translating it yields CASSSYNSGYSNQPQHF.

This clone was recorded a few times. The chain recombines TRBV7-2 with TRBJ2-1; TRBD2 matches 13 bases. Germline values: CDR1 SGHTA, CDR2 FQGNSA. V dropped 1 base and J dropped 12; count of bases not matched to a gene: 9. The CDR3 loop spans 16 amino acids. CDR3 DNA: TGTGCCAGCAGCTTAGATTGGACTAGCGGGGGATGGTTGCAGTTCTTC. Translation gives CASSLDWTSGGWLQFF.

The table lists this clone with a count of one. The chain joins TRBV7-2 to TRBJ2-7, with D hard to call. The germline CDR1 and CDR2 sequences are SGHTA and FQGNSA. V lost 1 base, J lost 0 bases, and 7 bases lay in between. The CDR3 consists of 14 residues. The CDR3 nucleotides read TGTGCCAGCAGCTTAGACGCCAGCTCCTACGAGCAGTACTTC. Residues: CASSLDASSYEQYF. Supplemented by reference TRBV7-2 and TRBJ2-7, the full variable domain reads GAGVSQSPSNKVTEKGKDVELRCDPISGHTALYWYRQSLGQGLEFLIYFQGNSAPDKSGLPSDRFSAERTGGSVSTLTIQRTQQEDSAVYLCASSLDASSYEQYFGPGTRLTVT.

The chain couples TRBV7-2 to TRBJ1-4; 8 positions agree with TRBD1. CDR1 and CDR2 (germline): SGHTA, FQGNSA. The CDR3 runs 16 residues. After removal of 1 base from V and 8 bases from J, the junction contained 9 bases not matched to a gene. Written as DNA, the CDR3 is TGTGCCAGCAGCTTAGGGTCGGACAGGGTTTTAGAAAAACTGTTTTTT. This gives the protein CASSLGSDRVLEKLFF.

This sequence joins TRBV2 and TRBJ2-7; D is perhaps TRBD2 (6 bases). The V gene's germline CDR1 is SNHLY and CDR2 FYNNEI. V lost 0 bases and J 1 base, leaving 10 bases between the germline ends. There are 15 residues in the CDR3. CDR3 bases: TGTGCCAGCAGTGAAGCTCCGGGACTTTCCTACGAGCAGTACTTC. Protein product: CASSEAPGLSYEQYF.

This chain connects TRBV12-3 or TRBV12-4 to TRBJ1-5; TRBD1 aligns across 8 bases. This CDR3 comprises 13 residues. J gave up 9 bases and V 6 bases, and 7 bases lay outside the gene matches. CDR3 loop: CASRRQGFGPQHF. In nucleotides, the CDR3 is TGTGCCAGCAGGAGACAGGGGTTCGGGCCCCAGCATTTT.

The gene calls are TRBV7-9 and TRBJ2-1; TRBD2 aligns across 7 bases. The CDR3 is made up of 11 amino acids. CDR1 is SEHNR, CDR2 FQNEAQ, per germline (reference sequence). The ends lost 2 bases at V and 12 bases at J; junction bases unmatched: 1. The CDR3 loop is CASSLTGGQFF. CDR3 bases: TGTGCCAGCAGCTTAACGGGAGGGCAGTTCTTC. Based on the CDR3 plus reference TRBV7-9 and TRBJ2-1, the full variable domain is DTGVSQNPRHKITKRGQNVTFRCDPISEHNRLYWYRQTLGQGPEFLTYFQNEAQLEKSRLLSDRFSAERPKGSFSTLEIQRTEQGDSAMYLCASSLTGGQFFGPGTRLTVL.

This clone was seen a handful of times. This chain joins TRBV28 and TRBJ1-2; maybe TRBD1 (5 bases). The CDR3 is made up of 13 amino acids. Between the trimmed V and J ends, which lost 2 bases and 1 base, there was a span of 5 bases. The germline CDR1 and CDR2 sequences are MDHEN and SYDVKM. CDR3 sequence (DNA): TGTGCCAGCAGTTTAGGACATAACTATGGCTACACCTTC. Translation: CASSLGHNYGYTF.

The chain has TRBV6-1 and TRBJ2-7; 13 bases are shared with TRBD2. In germline, CDR1 is MNHNS, CDR2 SASEGT. The CDR3 loop spans 15 amino acids. V shed 5 bases, J shed 2 bases, and the junction held 3 bases outside the gene matches. The CDR3 nucleotides are TGTGCCAGCAGTCCACTAGCGGGGGGGCCCTACGAGCAGTACTTC. Translation: CASSPLAGGPYEQYF.

The V gene is TRBV7-2, the J gene TRBJ2-3; TRBD2 matches 15 bases. The germline V gene encodes CDR1 SGHTA and CDR2 FQGNSA. This CDR3 is built from 18 residues. Unmatched junction bases numbered 8, after V lost 5 bases and J lost 2 bases. CDR3 coding DNA: TGTGCCAGCAGCAGACGGACTAGCGGGAGGGCCGTCACAGATACGCAGTATTTT. Amino acid sequence: CASSRRTSGRAVTDTQYF.

V and J are TRBV11-2 and TRBJ2-1; 13 nucleotides match TRBD2. CDR1 and CDR2 from the germline V gene are SGHAT and FQNNGV. With V trimmed by 5 bases and J by 2 bases, 9 bases remained unmatched. The CDR3 consists of 18 residues. The CDR3 nucleotides read TGTGCCAGCAGCGTAACTAGCGGGGGGGCCGGGGCCTACAATGAGCAGTTCTTC. Amino acids: CASSVTSGGAGAYNEQFF.

The gene calls are TRBV18 and TRBJ1-5; no clear D gene. V lost 2 bases and J 4 bases, leaving 15 bases between the germline ends. The CDR3 extends over 16 amino acids. Germline assignment: CDR1 KGHSH and CDR2 LQKENI. The CDR3 reads CASSPDLNGKNQPQHF. Written as DNA, the CDR3 is TGTGCCAGCTCACCAGACTTGAACGGAAAGAATCAGCCCCAGCATTTT.

This clone came up once. The V gene is TRBV3-1 (or the pseudogene TRBV3-2), the J gene TRBJ1-5; D is undetermined. V lost 0 bases and J 4 bases, leaving 4 bases between the germline ends. The CDR3 spans 13 residues. CDR1 is LGHDT, CDR2 YNNKEL, per germline (reference sequence). In DNA form, the CDR3 reads TGTGCCAGCAGCCAAGAACGGAATCAGCCCCAGCATTTT. Amino acid sequence: CASSQERNQPQHF.

The rearrangement links TRBV2 to TRBJ1-5; no firm D call. Germline CDR1 and CDR2: SNHLY and FYNNEI. This CDR3 has 15 amino acids. V was clipped by 3 bases and J by 2 bases, with 11 bases between them. Here the CDR3 reads CASSEGGIGNQPQHF. DNA of the CDR3: TGTGCCAGCAGTGAGGGAGGGATCGGCAATCAGCCCCAGCATTTT. Full variable domain (rest looked up from reference TRBV2 and TRBJ1-5): EPEVTQTPSHQVTQMGQEVILRCVPISNHLYFYWYRQILGQKVEFLVSFYNNEISEKSEIFDDQFSVERPDGSNFTLKIRSTKLEDSAMYFCASSEGGIGNQPQHFGDGTRLSIL.

This clone was seen a single time. The rearrangement joins TRBV23-1 to TRBJ1-5; D is perhaps TRBD1 (5 bases). TRBV23-1 is recorded as an ORF, its role being uncertain. Trimming pared 6 bases from V and 2 bases from J, leaving 17 bases between. The CDR3 length is 16 residues. For the CDR3, the DNA is TGCGCCAGCAGCCTCTACCCCATAGGGGGCAATCAGCCCCAGCATTTT. This codes for CASSLYPIGGNQPQHF.

This chain joins TRBV28 and TRBJ2-7; 10 bases match TRBD1. CDR3 length: 15 amino acids. CDR1 MDHEN and CDR2 SYDVKM come from the germline V gene. The J segment lost 4 bases and the V segment lost 2 bases, leaving 5 bases of the junction unmatched. In DNA form, the CDR3 reads TGTGCCAGCAGTTTAGGGGGACAGGGGACTTACGAGCAGTACTTC. Translated, it gives CASSLGGQGTYEQYF.

V and J are TRBV4-1 and TRBJ1-2; TRBD1 matches at 7 bases. Germline values: CDR1 MGHRA, CDR2 YSYEKL. Unmatched junction bases numbered 8, after V lost 0 bases and J lost 4 bases. The CDR3 is made up of 16 amino acids. The CDR3 protein is CASSQEVRDSLYGYTF. CDR3 nucleotides: TGCGCCAGCAGCCAAGAAGTCAGGGACAGCCTCTATGGCTACACCTTC.

The chain is built from TRBV6-5 and TRBJ1-1; a possible D gene is TRBD1 (6 bases). Germline V gene data show CDR1 as MNHEY and CDR2 as SVGAGI. There are 15 residues in the CDR3. V lost 8 bases and J lost 1, with 17 bases in between. CDR3 nucleotide sequence: TGTGCCAGCCGAAGGTCAGGGGCAGAGAACACTGAAGCTTTCTTT. Translation gives CASRRSGAENTEAFF.

This clone occurred a few times. V and J are TRBV9 and TRBJ1-4; 7 bases fit TRBD1. V lost 0 bases and J lost 11; bases outside the gene matches: 10. Germline CDR1 SGDLS, CDR2 YYNGEE. The CDR3 spans 15 residues. The DNA for the CDR3 is TGTGCCAGCAGCGTAGGGGCAGGGGGGTCGTGGAAACTGTTTTTT. Amino acids: CASSVGAGGSWKLFF.

The chain carries TRBV27 and TRBJ2-5; D is possibly TRBD1 (6 bases). Trimming stripped 3 bases from V and 5 bases from J, with 13 bases between. CDR1 and CDR2 (germline): MNHEY, SMNVEV (reference sequence). This CDR3 is built from 14 residues. Here the CDR3 reads CASSFSGAAETQYF. The DNA for the CDR3 is TGTGCCAGCAGTTTCTCAGGGGCCGCGGAGACCCAGTACTTC.

The chain recombines TRBV15 with TRBJ1-3, with unresolved D. Trimming shortened V by 0 bases and J by 8 bases, and 20 bases separated the two germline ends. The CDR3 extends over 17 amino acids. CDR1 and CDR2 (germline): LNHNV, YYDKDF (reference sequence). The CDR3 spells CATSRDRRQNGGDTIYF. DNA of the CDR3: TGTGCCACCAGCAGAGATAGGAGGCAAAACGGAGGAGACACCATATATTTT.

The J gene is TRBJ1-3, the V gene TRBV9; D perhaps matches TRBD1 (6 bases). CDR1 SGDLS and CDR2 YYNGEE come from the germline V gene. Trimming left V 1 base short and J 2 bases short, with 7 bases between. This CDR3 region has 14 residues. The CDR3 DNA is TGTGCCAGCAGCGTACAGGGGACTGGAAACACCATATATTTT. Translation gives CASSVQGTGNTIYF.

The rearrangement links TRBV20-1 to TRBJ2-3; D possibly corresponds to TRBD2 (5 bases). The CDR3 is 11 residues long. V lost 7 bases and J 4 bases, leaving 9 bases between the germline ends. Germline-derived CDR1 and CDR2 are DFQATT and SNEGSKA (reference sequence). The CDR3 here is CSEEAPDTQYF. The CDR3 nucleotides read TGCAGTGAGGAGGCGCCAGATACGCAGTATTTT.

In its sample, this clone was seen once. The gene calls are TRBV19 and TRBJ2-5, with D unresolved. The CDR3 extends over 11 amino acids. Looked up from germline, CDR1 is LNHDA and CDR2 is SQIVND (reference sequence). V was shortened by 6 bases and J by 7 bases, with 9 bases between the two germline ends. CDR3 region: CASSGVGTQYF. The CDR3 nucleotides are TGTGCCAGTAGCGGAGTGGGGACCCAGTACTTC. The entire variable domain, with the rest obtained from reference TRBV19 and TRBJ2-5, is as follows: DGGITQSPKYLFRKEGQNVTLSCEQNLNHDAMYWYRQDPGQGLRLIYYSQIVNDFQKGDIAEGYSVSREKKESFPLTVTSAQKNPTAFYLCASSGVGTQYFGPGTRLLVL.

The chain recombines TRBV10-2 with TRBJ2-7; 12 bases map to TRBD2. Per the germline V gene, CDR1 is WSHSY and CDR2 is SAAADI. CDR3 size: 14 residues. J was trimmed by 3 bases and V by 6 bases; bases with no gene match: 3. CDR3 amino acids: CASSRLAGVYEQYF. The DNA of the CDR3 is TGCGCCAGCAGCCGACTAGCGGGAGTCTACGAGCAGTACTTC.

This clone was counted a few times. The V and J genes are TRBV3-1 (or the pseudogene TRBV3-2) and TRBJ1-2; 9 nucleotides agree with TRBD1. V lost 4 bases and J lost 1; bases outside the gene matches: 7. The germline gives CDR1 LGHDT, CDR2 YNNKEL (reference sequence). The CDR3 has 16 amino acids. For the CDR3, the DNA is TGTGCCAGCAGCCGAACAGGGGGCGCGGGTAACTATGGCTACACCTTC. This encodes CASSRTGGAGNYGYTF.

Here the CDR3 reads CASKEALPNNEQFF. The CDR3 nucleotides read TGTGCCAGCAAGGAGGCCCTACCAAACAATGAGCAGTTCTTC. The V and J genes are TRBV28 and TRBJ2-1, with D perhaps matching TRBD2 (5 bases). V shed 7 bases and J shed 5 bases, with 15 bases lying between them. The CDR3 runs to 14 residues. CDR1 is MDHEN, CDR2 SYDVKM, per germline.

J is TRBJ2-1 and V is TRBV25-1, with D possibly TRBD2 on 6 matching bases. This CDR3 spans 15 amino acids. Deletions cut 1 base from V and 6 bases from J, with 13 bases between. Per the germline V gene, CDR1 is MGHDK and CDR2 is SYGVNS. The DNA of the CDR3 is TGTGCCAGCAGTGAATTGGGGACTTCCAGCAATGAGCAGTTCTTC. Its protein product is CASSELGTSSNEQFF.

The chain joins TRBV24-1 to TRBJ2-7, with D maybe TRBD1 (5 bases). Trimming took off 1 base at V and 6 bases at J, with 9 bases between the two ends. The CDR3 has 13 amino acids. The germline CDR1 and CDR2 sequences are KGHDR and SFDVKD. In nucleotides, the CDR3 is TGTGCCACCAGTGATTTAGCAGGGCGCGAGCAGTACTTC. This gives the protein CATSDLAGREQYF.

This chain uses TRBV24-1 with TRBJ2-1; 7 nucleotides agree with TRBD1. The CDR3 runs to 16 residues. The germline CDR1 and CDR2 sequences are KGHDR and SFDVKD. The trim removed 4 bases at V and 4 bases at J, leaving 9 bases unmatched. The DNA for the CDR3 is TGTGCCACCAGTGACATAGGGACAGAAACTTACAATGAGCAGTTCTTC. As protein: CATSDIGTETYNEQFF.